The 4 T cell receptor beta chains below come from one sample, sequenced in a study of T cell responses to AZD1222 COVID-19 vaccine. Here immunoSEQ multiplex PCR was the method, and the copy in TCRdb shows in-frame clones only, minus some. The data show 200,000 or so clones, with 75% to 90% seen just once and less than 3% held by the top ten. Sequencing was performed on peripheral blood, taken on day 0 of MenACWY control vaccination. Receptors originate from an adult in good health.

CDR3 in amino acids: CASSRPAWSYEQYF. The CDR3 DNA sequence: TGTGCCAGCAGCCGGCCAGCCTGGTCCTACGAGCAGTACTTC. The rearrangement uses TRBV2 and TRBJ2-7; unclear D gene. The V end lost 6 bases, the J end lost 1 base, and 13 bases lay between the germline ends. The CDR3 contains 14 residues. The germline V gene has CDR1 SNHLY and CDR2 FYNNEI.

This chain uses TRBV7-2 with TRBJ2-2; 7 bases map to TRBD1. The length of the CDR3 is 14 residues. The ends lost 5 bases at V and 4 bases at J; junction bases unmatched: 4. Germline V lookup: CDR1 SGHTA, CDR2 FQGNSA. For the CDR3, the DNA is TGTGCCAGCAGCGGACAGGTTATCACCGGGGAGCTGTTTTTT. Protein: CASSGQVITGELFF.

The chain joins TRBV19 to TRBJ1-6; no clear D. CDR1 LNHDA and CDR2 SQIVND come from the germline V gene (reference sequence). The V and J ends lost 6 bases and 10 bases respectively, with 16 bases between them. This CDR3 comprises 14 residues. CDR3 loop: CASRKDWERSPLHF. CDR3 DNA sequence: TGTGCCAGTAGGAAGGACTGGGAACGCTCACCCCTCCACTTT.

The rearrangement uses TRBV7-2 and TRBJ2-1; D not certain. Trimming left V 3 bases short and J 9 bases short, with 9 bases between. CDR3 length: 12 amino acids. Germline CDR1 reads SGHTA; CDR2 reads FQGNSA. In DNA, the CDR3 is TGTGCCAGCAGCTTGGGTGTGGTTGAGCAGTTCTTC. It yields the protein CASSLGVVEQFF.